The next 25 T cell receptor beta chains were all read from a single sample in a study of response to subunit inactivated influenza vaccine. Each CDR3 protein gets one entry after TCRdb re-called the RT-PCR reads with MiXCR. The sample has 550,000 to 650,000 distinct CDR3 sequences, about 12% seen once. Sequenced material: PBMCs from blood, taken on the day of vaccination. The origin of the receptors is a man over 45 who received an inactivated influenza vaccine.

To note about this clonotype: A much larger clone differs from this one at a single base, so this may be a read error. No conserved phenylalanine or tryptophan ends this CDR3, so it is likely a read error. The J gene is TRBJ2-7, the V gene TRBV9; possibly TRBD1 for D (5 bases). The germline V and J ends were trimmed by 1 base and 3 bases, with 14 bases remaining between them. Germline CDR1 and CDR2: SGDLS and YYNGEE. This CDR3 is built from 15 residues. In DNA, the CDR3 is TGTGCCAGCAGCGTATCGCCCAGGGTAGACTACGAGCAGTACATC. This sequence encodes CASSVSPRVDYEQYI.

This clonotype was seen only a few times. The chain links TRBV25-1 to TRBJ2-5, with D unresolved. V lost 5 bases and J lost 2, with 6 bases in between. The germline V gene has CDR1 MGHDK and CDR2 SYGVNS. The CDR3 extends over 12 amino acids. In DNA form, the CDR3 reads TGTGCCAGCAGTAGAGAACAAGAGACCCAGTACTTC. Its protein is CASSREQETQYF.

The genes are TRBV5-1 and TRBJ2-7, with D perhaps TRBD1 or TRBD2 (5 bases each). CDR1 and CDR2 (germline): SGHRS, YFSETQ. There are 15 residues in the CDR3. Trimming left V 4 bases short and J 7 bases short, with 21 bases between. The CDR3 spells CASSITGDARGEQYF. In DNA form, the CDR3 reads TGCGCCAGCAGCATTACAGGTGACGCAAGAGGGGAGCAGTACTTC.

The chain couples TRBV4-2 to TRBJ2-7, with D hard to call. V lost 0 bases, J lost 7 bases, and 10 bases lay in between. The CDR3 runs to 13 residues. Germline V gene sequence: CDR1 LGHNA, CDR2 YNFKEQ. The CDR3 DNA reads as TGTGCCAGCAGCCAAGAGGTGTGGAGAGAGCAGTACTTC. Translation gives CASSQEVWREQYF.

This chain connects TRBV28 to TRBJ2-3, with no clear D. CDR3 length: 15 amino acids. Germline V CDR1 and CDR2: MDHEN, SYDVKM. Trimming took off 0 bases at V and 2 bases at J, with 9 bases between the two ends. The CDR3 protein is CASSLWSGFTDTQYF. The CDR3 nucleotides read TGTGCCAGCAGTTTATGGTCAGGATTCACAGATACGCAGTATTTT.

This clonotype was observed a handful of times. The J gene is TRBJ2-7, the V gene TRBV7-2; D may be TRBD1 (6 bases). Germline loops: CDR1 SGHTA, CDR2 FQGNSA. V dropped 4 bases and J dropped 3 bases, with 16 bases sitting between them. This CDR3 is 15 amino acids long. The CDR3 region has the DNA TGTGCCAGCAGCTATAAGACAGGTCCTCTCTACGAGCAGTACTTC. Protein sequence: CASSYKTGPLYEQYF.

There are a few counts of this clonotype. The V and J genes are TRBV29-1 and TRBJ2-3; 9 nucleotides match TRBD2. This CDR3 spans 14 amino acids. V lost 7 bases to trimming and J lost 0 bases; unmatched junction nucleotides: 5. The germline V gene encodes CDR1 SQVTM and CDR2 ANQGSEA. The DNA of the CDR3 is TGCAGCGGCTGTCTAGCGGGGAGCACAGATACGCAGTATTTT. Its translation: CSGCLAGSTDTQYF.

This clonotype appeared many times. The gene calls are TRBV12-3 or TRBV12-4 and TRBJ2-1; 10 positions agree with TRBD2. The CDR3 loop spans 16 amino acids. V trimming: 7 bases; J trimming: 5 bases; junction bases outside the gene matches: 11. The CDR3 here is CASTNPVAGGNNEQFF. The CDR3 DNA sequence: TGTGCCAGCACCAATCCTGTAGCGGGGGGAAACAATGAGCAGTTCTTC.

In its sample, this clonotype was seen a few times. The V call is TRBV7-9, the J call TRBJ2-5, with a tentative D call TRBD1 (6 bases). V shed 5 bases and J shed 0 bases, with 16 bases lying between them. The germline CDR1 and CDR2 sequences are SEHNR and FQNEAQ (reference sequence). The CDR3 is made up of 16 amino acids. The CDR3 bases are TGTGCCAGCAGCGTTACAGGGTCGGGGTACCAAGAGACCCAGTACTTC. The encoded protein is CASSVTGSGYQETQYF.

This clonotype was found many times. V gene TRBV12-3 or TRBV12-4 combines with J gene TRBJ2-3; 12 bases map to TRBD2. The junction had 6 bases not matched to a gene; V was cut back by 5 bases and J by 6 bases. The CDR3 extends over 15 amino acids. The CDR3 coding sequence is TGTGCCAGCAGTCGACTAGCGGGGGCATTGGATACGCAGTATTTT. This sequence encodes CASSRLAGALDTQYF.

J is TRBJ1-2 and V is TRBV9; D is undetermined. From germline, CDR1 is SGDLS and CDR2 YYNGEE. V was shortened by 0 bases and J by 5 bases, with 14 bases between the two germline ends. The CDR3 spans 15 residues. The CDR3 region is CASSVVTSLGYGYTF. CDR3 DNA sequence: TGTGCCAGCAGCGTAGTTACCTCCCTGGGGTATGGCTACACCTTC.

The chain has TRBV20-1 and TRBJ2-3; possible D gene TRBD1, 5 bases. Trimming stripped 6 bases from V and 8 bases from J, with 12 bases between. The CDR3 loop spans 11 amino acids. Germline CDR1 is DFQATT and CDR2 is SNEGSKA (reference sequence). The CDR3 loop reads CSAGPRGTQYF. CDR3 DNA: TGCAGTGCCGGTCCTAGGGGTACGCAGTATTTT.

This clonotype was recorded a few times. This chain connects TRBV28 to TRBJ2-7; 9 bases map to TRBD2. J was trimmed by 4 bases and V by 5 bases; bases with no gene match: 9. Germline CDR1 and CDR2: MDHEN and SYDVKM. The CDR3 runs to 15 residues. The CDR3 bases are TGTGCCAGCAGTAATCTAGCGGGAAGTTCATACGAGCAGTACTTC. It encodes CASSNLAGSSYEQYF. The variable domain in full, completed from reference TRBV28 and TRBJ2-7, reads DVKVTQSSRYLVKRTGEKVFLECVQDMDHENMFWYRQDPGLGLRLIYFSYDVKMKEKGDIPEGYSVSREKKERFSLILESASTNQTSMYLCASSNLAGSSYEQYFGPGTRLTVT.

The chain is built from TRBV9 and TRBJ2-1; D gene uncertain. The CDR3 is made up of 17 amino acids. Trimming removed 0 bases at V and 4 bases at J, with 17 bases between. CDR1 is SGDLS, CDR2 YYNGEE, per germline. The CDR3 loop is CASSVAGSGVQYNEQFF. In nucleotides, the CDR3 is TGTGCCAGCAGCGTAGCAGGATCAGGAGTTCAATACAATGAGCAGTTCTTC. The full variable domain, in which reference TRBV9 and TRBJ2-1 provide the parts outside the CDR3, is DSGVTQTPKHLITATGQRVTLRCSPRSGDLSVYWYQQSLDQGLQFLIQYYNGEERAKGNILERFSAQQFPDLHSELNLSSLELGDSALYFCASSVAGSGVQYNEQFFGPGTRLTVL.

This clonotype was seen ten or more times. V gene TRBV19 combines with J gene TRBJ2-2; D is unclear. V was cut by 5 bases and J by 6 bases, with 10 bases left in between. Germline V gene lookup returns CDR1 LNHDA and CDR2 SQIVND (reference sequence). The CDR3 has 13 residues. Here the CDR3 DNA reads TGTGCCAGTAGTCGGTCCAGTCCCGGGGAGCTGTTTTTT. Translating gives CASSRSSPGELFF. The complete variable domain, with remaining parts taken from reference TRBV19 and TRBJ2-2, reads DGGITQSPKYLFRKEGQNVTLSCEQNLNHDAMYWYRQDPGQGLRLIYYSQIVNDFQKGDIAEGYSVSREKKESFPLTVTSAQKNPTAFYLCASSRSSPGELFFGEGSRLTVL.

This chain connects TRBV10-3 to TRBJ2-7, with D perhaps matching TRBD1 (6 bases). Trimming removed 6 bases from V and 1 base from J, with 10 bases in between. The CDR3 spans 13 residues. Looked up from germline, CDR1 is ENHRY and CDR2 is SYGVKD. The CDR3 coding sequence is TGTGCCATCAGGAACAGGGATTCCTACGAGCAGTACTTC. Its protein product is CAIRNRDSYEQYF.

This clonotype was found a few times. V gene TRBV12-3 or TRBV12-4 combines with J gene TRBJ1-5; D call uncertain. The V end was cut by 6 bases, the J end by 4 bases, with 10 bases between. The CDR3 length is 13 residues. Here the CDR3 reads CASRRTENQPQHF. The DNA of the CDR3 is TGTGCCAGCAGACGAACAGAGAATCAGCCCCAGCATTTT.

With respect to this clonotype: A clone one base away is much larger, so this may be a read error. The chain carries TRBV27 and TRBJ2-4; the D gene is possibly TRBD2 (5 bases). Germline V gives CDR1 MNHEY, CDR2 SMNVEV (reference sequence). The length of the CDR3 is 16 residues. The CDR3 reads CASRPDYDLAKNIHYF. The CDR3 coding sequence is TGTGCCAGCAGACCTGACTACGACCTAGCCAAAAACATTCACTACTTC.

This clonotype was counted a few times. The chain combines TRBV27 with TRBJ2-7; the D gene is possibly TRBD1 (5 bases). The germline V gene encodes CDR1 MNHEY and CDR2 SMNVEV (reference sequence). The V and J ends lost 7 bases and 1 base respectively, with 14 bases between them. This CDR3 region has 14 residues. DNA for the CDR3: TGTGCCAGCACGCGTGGTCCAGGGTCCTACGAGCAGTACTTC. This codes for CASTRGPGSYEQYF.

Only a few counts were recorded for this clonotype. The gene calls are TRBV5-1 and TRBJ1-4; no clear D gene. The V end was cut by 1 base, the J end by 7 bases, with 14 bases between. The CDR3 runs 15 residues. Germline V gene data show CDR1 as SGHRS and CDR2 as YFSETQ. The CDR3 DNA reads TGCGCCAGCAGCTTGATTGGGGATCGAGGTGAAAAACTGTTTTTT. Its protein product is CASSLIGDRGEKLFF.

This clonotype appeared a few times. The chain uses TRBV7-9 and TRBJ2-7, with 7 bases lining up with TRBD1. The CDR3 is made up of 14 amino acids. Germline V gene data show CDR1 as SEHNR and CDR2 as FQNEAQ (reference sequence). J lost 0 bases, V lost 7 bases, and 6 bases had no gene match. The CDR3 DNA reads TGTGCCAGCACCCGACAGGGAATCTCCTACGAGCAGTACTTC. As protein: CASTRQGISYEQYF.

This clonotype was seen only a few times. This chain links TRBV28 with TRBJ1-4, with unresolved D. Germline values: CDR1 MDHEN, CDR2 SYDVKM. V lost 4 bases, J lost 0 bases, and 15 bases lay in between. CDR3 length: 17 residues. CDR3: CASSSPLMKTTNEKLFF. The CDR3, as DNA: TGTGCCAGCAGTTCTCCCCTAATGAAGACAACTAATGAAAAACTGTTTTTT.

The table lists this clonotype with a few counts. The chain combines TRBV20-1 with TRBJ2-2; TRBD2 aligns across 9 bases. The CDR3 consists of 16 residues. CDR1 is DFQATT and CDR2 is SNEGSKA in the germline V gene (reference sequence). V lost 0 bases, J lost 6 bases, and 8 bases stayed unmatched. CDR3 bases: TGCAGTGCTAGAGATAAGGGACTAGCTGTCGCCGGGGAGCTGTTTTTT. Translation gives CSARDKGLAVAGELFF.

The V gene is TRBV24-1, the J gene TRBJ2-3, with no clear D. With 2 bases removed from V and 5 bases from J, the gap between germline ends came to 16 bases. CDR1 KGHDR and CDR2 SFDVKD come from the germline V gene. The CDR3 is 16 amino acids. The CDR3 DNA reads as TGTGCCACCAGTGATTCCGGCCCAGCCGGAGTAGATACGCAGTATTTT. This translates into CATSDSGPAGVDTQYF.

The chain links TRBV6-5 to TRBJ2-7; 11 nucleotides agree with TRBD2. The CDR3 spans 16 residues. Germline trimming cut 2 bases from V and 6 bases from J; bases unmatched to any gene: 9. Germline loops: CDR1 MNHEY, CDR2 SVGAGI. CDR3 DNA sequence: TGTGCCAGCAGTTACGAAACTAGCGGGAGTCCTTTCGAGCAGTACTTC. Protein product: CASSYETSGSPFEQYF.